This TCR beta chain was recorded in a study of OX40 agonist ivuxolimab in advanced cancers. Describing the broader study: Ivuxolimab was a fully human IgG2 agonistic monoclonal antibody targeting the costimulatory receptor OX40 (CD134). Partial responses occurred in three dose-escalation patients, of whom one had hepatocellular carcinoma and two had cutaneous melanoma. Prior anti-PD-1, anti-PD-L1 or anti-CTLA-4 therapy was permitted, and checkpoint inhibitors had been received by roughly 40% of dose-escalation patients. In the dose-escalation cohort, about four fifths of patients were male, and the mean age was roughly 60 years with a range of 23 to 79. The point of sequencing TCRbeta in the periphery was to test whether ivuxolimab changed TCR sequence diversity and drove clonal T-cell expansion. Intravenous ivuxolimab was administered to patients every 2 weeks at six dose levels: 0.01, 0.1, 0.3, 1.5, 3 and 10 mg/kg. The monotherapy dose-escalation portion (N of about 50 patients) of the phase I ivuxolimab trial is reported in the paper. Among the roughly 52 dose-escalation patients, about 20 had hepatocellular carcinoma, 15 or so melanoma, 9 renal cell carcinoma and 9 head and neck cancer.

General conclusions and limits of the study: At doses from 0.1 to 3.0 mg/kg, clonal expansion was seen in both CD4+ and CD8+ blood T cells between baseline and week 6. Antigen specificity was not determined for the clonally expanded peripheral T cells. In the 0.1-3.0 mg/kg groups, partial responders were among the patients with the lowest normalized peripheral clonal expansion, particularly in CD8+ T cells. After ivuxolimab, more expanded clones were found on average in CD8+ T cells than in CD4+ T cells. Low levels of normalized T-cell clonal expansion were also seen in some patients who did not respond.

Reading the germline V gene gives CDR1 KGHSH and CDR2 LQKENI. At the junction V is shortened by 5 bases and J by 2 bases, with 16 bases in between. The CDR3 holds 15 amino acids from the cysteine to the phenylalanine. The DNA shown is the 45-base CDR3, in frame from base 1. To sequence the TCRbeta CDR3 region, genomic DNA was isolated from the sorted cells. TCRbeta CDR3 regions were sequenced using the immunoSEQ Assay. TCRdb retrieved this table from immuneACCESS and kept in-frame rearrangements only. Not all clones are present; in checked studies, unresolved V genes account for under half, and no reason is known for the remainder. The sample table shows some 96,000 clones, and roughly 80% are seen once. More than 1.4% of the sample is taken by the ten largest. As concerns this clone: The antigen it binds to is not known. No base quality information exists; no much larger clone differs at one position.

The trial excluded patients who had a history of autoimmune disease or who were on systemic immunosuppression. Peripheral blood for TCR sequencing was collected from all dose cohorts at baseline, on cycle 4 day 1, and on cycle 7 day 1. Samples came from an open-label, multicenter, first-in-human phase I dose-escalation trial of ivuxolimab. Adults with locally advanced or metastatic melanoma, renal cell, hepatocellular, or head and neck squamous cell carcinoma were enrolled in the trial. CD4+ and CD8+ T cells were sorted separately from peripheral blood before TCR sequencing. Here the sequenced sample was CD4+ or CD8+ T cells sorted from blood, taken in a trial of the OX40 agonist ivuxolimab. The rearrangement combines TRBV18 with TRBJ2-7; the D segment could be TRBD2, given 5 matching bases. This TCR derives from an adult with an advanced solid tumor such as melanoma, head and neck, liver or kidney cancer. The DNA sequence is given as TGTGCCAGCTCATCGACCCGGGGAGCTGCCTACGAGCAGTACTTC. Translated, it reads CASSSTRGAAYEQYF. Outside the CDR3, residues come from the reference TRBV18 and TRBJ2-7 proteins, so the full variable domain is: NAGVMQNPRHLVRRRGQEARLRCSPMKGHSHVYWYRQLPEEGLKFMVYLQKENIIDESGMPKERFSAEFPKEGPSILRIQQVVRGDSAAYFCASSSTRGAAYEQYFGPGTRLTVT.